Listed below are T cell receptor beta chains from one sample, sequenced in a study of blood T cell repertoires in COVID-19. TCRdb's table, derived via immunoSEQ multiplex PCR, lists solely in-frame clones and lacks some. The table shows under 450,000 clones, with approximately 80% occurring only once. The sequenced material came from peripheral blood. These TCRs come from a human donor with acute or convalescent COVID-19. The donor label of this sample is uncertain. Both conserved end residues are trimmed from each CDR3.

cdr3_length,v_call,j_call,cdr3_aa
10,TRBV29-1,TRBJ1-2,SVSPPTYGYT
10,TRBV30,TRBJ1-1,AWWGGVTEAF
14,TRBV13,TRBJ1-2,ASSLPGQGEVDGYT
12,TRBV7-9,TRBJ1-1,ASSLGGQTPEAF
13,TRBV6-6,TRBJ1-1,ASSSYRVENTEAF
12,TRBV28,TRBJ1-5,ASTPGRGSQPQH
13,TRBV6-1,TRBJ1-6,ASTQLGTHNSPLH
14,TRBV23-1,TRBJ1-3,ASSQSEVQSGNTIY
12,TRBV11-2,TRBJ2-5,ASSPRGPEETQY
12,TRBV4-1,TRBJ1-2,ASSQTGDGYGYT
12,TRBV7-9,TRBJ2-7,ASSLGGGAYEQY
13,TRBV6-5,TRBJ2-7,ASSYGRQGSYEQY
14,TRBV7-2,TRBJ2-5,ASSLAPGSGGKTQY
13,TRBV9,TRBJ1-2,ASSPRGGVGYGYT
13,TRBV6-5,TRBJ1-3,ASSYFQGNGNTIY
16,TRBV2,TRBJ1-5,ASSRRDRGREGNQPQH
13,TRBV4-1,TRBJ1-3,ASSQEGLSGNTIY
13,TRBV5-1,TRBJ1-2,ASSSPGQGDYGYT
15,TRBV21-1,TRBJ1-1,ASSKDPGQGRVTEAF
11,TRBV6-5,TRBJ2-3,ASSLRYTDTQY
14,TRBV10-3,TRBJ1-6,AIGGHQGSYNSPLH
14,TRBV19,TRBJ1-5,ASSPPGHLSNQPQH
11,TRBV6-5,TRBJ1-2,ASRNAGLNGYT
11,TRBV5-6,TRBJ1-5,ASSVNSNQPQH